This entry lists 27 T cell receptor beta chains sequenced from one sample in a study of identical twins. In TCRdb, the 5' RACE reads were re-called with MiXCR into one record per CDR3 protein. The data hold some 1,600,000 distinct CDR3 sequences, with about 32% observed a single time. Sequenced: cord blood. These receptors were taken from a newborn girl in good health.

CDR3 sequence reads: CASGTYAWGEQYF. The CDR3 bases are TGTGCCAGCGGAACCTACGCCTGGGGGGAGCAGTACTTC. The chain combines TRBV6-1 with TRBJ2-5; D perhaps matches TRBD2 (6 bases). V was shortened by 8 bases and J by 11 bases, with 21 bases between the two germline ends. Germline V lookup: CDR1 MNHNS, CDR2 SASEGT. This CDR3 region has 13 residues.

V and J are TRBV20-1 and TRBJ2-2, with 10 bases matching TRBD2. V shed 0 bases and J 0 bases; nucleotides not matched to a gene: 4. Germline values: CDR1 DFQATT, CDR2 SNEGSKA (reference sequence). This CDR3 is built from 17 residues. DNA of the CDR3: TGCAGTGCTAGAGATGGTAGCGGGGGGACGAACACCGGGGAGCTGTTTTTT. Protein sequence: CSARDGSGGTNTGELFF.

The rearrangement links TRBV5-5 to TRBJ1-3; perhaps TRBD1 as D (5 bases). Trimming took 4 bases from V and 2 from J, leaving 16 bases between them. Germline-derived CDR1 and CDR2 are SGHKS and YYEKEE (reference sequence). CDR3 size: 16 residues. CDR3 amino acids: CASSVQGWGTGNTIYF. The CDR3 nucleotides read TGTGCCAGCAGCGTTCAGGGATGGGGTACTGGAAACACCATATATTTT.

The chain combines TRBV27 with TRBJ2-1; 8 positions agree with TRBD1. CDR1 and CDR2 from the germline V gene are MNHEY and SMNVEV (reference sequence). The CDR3 runs 14 residues. The V and J ends lost 4 bases and 6 bases, in that order; junction bases with no gene match: 5. CDR3 in DNA: TGTGCCAGCAGTTCGTTCACAGGGGGCAATGAGCAGTTCTTC. Translation gives CASSSFTGGNEQFF.

In this sample, this clonotype turned up a few times. The chain recombines TRBV11-2 with TRBJ2-1, with D unresolved. V lost 0 bases to trimming and J lost 3 bases, with 12 bases between them. The CDR3 is 16 residues long. CDR1 SGHAT and CDR2 FQNNGV come from the germline V gene. The CDR3, as DNA: TGTGCCAGCAGCTTAGAGAGGTTAGCCGTCTACAATGAGCAGTTCTTC. As protein: CASSLERLAVYNEQFF.

There are a few counts of this clonotype. The chain carries TRBV29-1 and TRBJ2-7, with 7 bases fitting TRBD1. CDR1 is SQVTM and CDR2 is ANQGSEA in the germline V gene. CDR3 length: 15 amino acids. V lost 0 bases to trimming and J lost 2 bases; unmatched junction nucleotides: 7. CDR3 nucleotides: TGCAGCGTTGAAGAAACCCCGGGACAGCCCTACGAGCAGTACTTC. It codes for CSVEETPGQPYEQYF.

This clonotype occurred a few times. V is TRBV7-2 and J is TRBJ1-5, with D unclear. This CDR3 is 16 amino acids long. Germline CDR1 and CDR2: SGHTA and FQGNSA. Trimming left V 1 base short and J 0 bases short, with 10 bases between. The CDR3 bases are TGTGCCAGCAGCTTAGAGGGCCAGCGTAGCAATCAGCCCCAGCATTTT. The encoded protein is CASSLEGQRSNQPQHF. Filled out from reference TRBV7-2 and TRBJ1-5, the complete variable domain reads GAGVSQSPSNKVTEKGKDVELRCDPISGHTALYWYRQSLGQGLEFLIYFQGNSAPDKSGLPSDRFSAERTGGSVSTLTIQRTQQEDSAVYLCASSLEGQRSNQPQHFGDGTRLSIL.

The chain joins TRBV11-1 to TRBJ2-3; 7 bases are a match to TRBD1. The CDR3 is 15 amino acids. V shed 6 bases, J shed 4 bases, and the junction held 10 bases outside the gene matches. Looked up from germline, CDR1 is SGHAT and CDR2 is FQDESV (reference sequence). The CDR3 DNA is TGTGCCAGCAGTCGCCGACAGGGACGCGCAGATACGCAGTATTTT. Encoded protein: CASSRRQGRADTQYF.

This clonotype was recorded many times. A read error may produce the germline difference seen at one junction end. The chain recombines TRBV13 with TRBJ2-5; no definite D call. The CDR3 covers 13 residues. Germline values: CDR1 PRHDT, CDR2 FYEKMQ (reference sequence). DNA of the CDR3: TGTGCCAGCAGTTTAGATCCCGAAGAGACCCAGTACTTC. Its translation is CASSLDPEETQYF.

In this sample, this clonotype turned up a few times. The V gene is TRBV20-1, the J gene TRBJ1-2; possible D gene TRBD1, 5 bases. Trimming took off 5 bases at V and 0 bases at J, with 13 bases between the two ends. The CDR3 contains 14 residues. Germline V gene sequence: CDR1 DFQATT, CDR2 SNEGSKA (reference sequence). The CDR3 protein is CSAPDSAPNYGYTF. The DNA for the CDR3 is TGCAGTGCTCCTGACAGCGCGCCTAACTATGGCTACACCTTC.

This clonotype showed up many times. J is TRBJ2-3 and V is TRBV5-1, with a weak D call TRBD2 (6 bases). With 1 base removed from V and 5 bases from J, the gap between germline ends came to 11 bases. The CDR3 loop spans 14 amino acids. The germline gives CDR1 SGHRS, CDR2 YFSETQ. CDR3 in DNA: TGCGCCAGCAGCTTGACTAGCAGTGGAGATACGCAGTATTTT. This sequence encodes CASSLTSSGDTQYF.

This clonotype was counted many times. The rearrangement links TRBV4-2 to TRBJ1-2; TRBD1 might be the D (6 bases). In germline, CDR1 is LGHNA, CDR2 YNFKEQ. V lost 0 bases to trimming and J lost 0 bases, with 17 bases between them. The CDR3 runs 18 residues. CDR3 sequence (DNA): TGTGCCAGCAGCCAAGACGCCTTGGGACACGGAGCTAACTATGGCTACACCTTC. This translates into CASSQDALGHGANYGYTF.

Regarding this clonotype: The junction and the germline gene differ at one end; a read error may be behind it. The V call is TRBV25-1, the J call TRBJ1-6; weak D call: TRBD1 (5 bases). From germline, CDR1 is MGHDK and CDR2 SYGVNS. The CDR3 has 15 amino acids. The CDR3 sequence: CAGSEHRGWNSPLHF. The DNA for the CDR3 is TGTGCCGGCAGTGAACATAGGGGTTGGAATTCACCCCTCCACTTT.

The chain carries TRBV3-1 and TRBJ2-1, with D possibly TRBD2 on 5 matching bases. This CDR3 has 16 residues. Germline CDR1 reads LGHDT; CDR2 reads YNNKEL (reference sequence). V lost 2 bases to trimming and J lost 0 bases, with 11 bases between them. DNA for the CDR3: TGTGCCAGCAGCCAATTTAGCGTGAGCTCCTACAATGAGCAGTTCTTC. It codes for CASSQFSVSSYNEQFF.

This chain links TRBV20-1 with TRBJ1-2; TRBD1 is a possible D gene (5 bases). This CDR3 contains 16 residues. The ends were cut back, 7 bases at V and 3 bases at J, with 24 bases in the middle. Germline V gene lookup returns CDR1 DFQATT and CDR2 SNEGSKA (reference sequence). CDR3 coding DNA: TGCAGTGTTAGTGGTCGGGGGGACGGAACTGACTATGGCTACACCTTC. It codes for CSVSGRGDGTDYGYTF.

This rearrangement joins TRBV14 to TRBJ2-7, with 7 bases matching TRBD1. J was trimmed by 5 bases and V by 3 bases; bases with no gene match: 4. Per germline, CDR1 SGHDN and CDR2 FVKESK. The CDR3 consists of 13 residues. CDR3 region: CASSQRGPHEQYF. The CDR3 coding sequence is TGTGCCAGCAGCCAGAGGGGGCCGCACGAGCAGTACTTC.

The J gene is TRBJ2-1, the V gene TRBV9; 14 nucleotides align to TRBD2. CDR3 length: 17 amino acids. Germline V gene sequence: CDR1 SGDLS, CDR2 YYNGEE. With V trimmed by 3 bases and J by 4 bases, 6 bases remained unmatched. In DNA, the CDR3 is TGTGCCAGCAGCGACGGGACTAGCGGGAGCTTATACAATGAGCAGTTCTTC. This codes for CASSDGTSGSLYNEQFF.

The chain couples TRBV4-1 to TRBJ2-7; TRBD1 matches 10 bases. This CDR3 region has 16 residues. The trim removed 1 base at V and 3 bases at J, leaving 6 bases unmatched. Per germline, CDR1 MGHRA and CDR2 YSYEKL. This chain's CDR3 is CASSQGGQGGLYEQYF. Here the CDR3 DNA reads TGCGCCAGCAGCCAAGGAGGACAGGGGGGGCTCTACGAGCAGTACTTC.

This clonotype was picked up a small number of times. The V gene is TRBV20-1, the J gene TRBJ1-6, with TRBD1 matching 7 bases. Trimming removed 5 bases from V and 1 base from J; junction bases left unmatched: 5. Germline V gene sequence: CDR1 DFQATT, CDR2 SNEGSKA (reference sequence). The CDR3 spans 15 residues. The CDR3 DNA is TGCAGTGCTCCGGGACAGAGATCCTATAATTCACCCCTCCACTTT. It encodes CSAPGQRSYNSPLHF.

This rearrangement joins TRBV20-1 to TRBJ2-7; 9 positions agree with TRBD2. This CDR3 contains 15 residues. V lost 5 bases, J lost 2 bases, and 10 bases stayed unmatched. Germline CDR1 is DFQATT and CDR2 is SNEGSKA (reference sequence). The CDR3 reads CSAGGTSGRTYEQYF. CDR3 in DNA: TGCAGTGCTGGGGGAACTAGCGGGCGAACCTACGAGCAGTACTTC.

The rearrangement joins TRBV20-1 to TRBJ1-5, with D unclear. The CDR3 is 15 residues long. Trimming stripped 0 bases from V and 0 bases from J, with 9 bases between. Per the germline V gene, CDR1 is DFQATT and CDR2 is SNEGSKA (reference sequence). CDR3 sequence (DNA): TGCAGTGCTAGAGATACCCAGTATAGCAATCAGCCCCAGCATTTT. Translating gives CSARDTQYSNQPQHF.

This chain connects TRBV5-1 to TRBJ1-5, with 9 bases identical to TRBD1. The CDR3 consists of 17 residues. Germline V gene lookup returns CDR1 SGHRS and CDR2 YFSETQ. V was clipped by 6 bases and J by 3 bases; unmatched bases: 13. The CDR3 DNA reads TGCGCCAGCATCCTTTGGGCGGGACAGGGCCACAATCAGCCCCAGCATTTT. It translates to CASILWAGQGHNQPQHF.

This clonotype was seen ten or more times. The genes are TRBV7-9 and TRBJ2-3, with TRBD1 identical over 9 bases. The CDR3 contains 14 residues. Germline CDR1 and CDR2: SEHNR and FQNEAQ (reference sequence). V dropped 3 bases and J dropped 6; count of bases not matched to a gene: 4. CDR3 DNA sequence: TGTGCCAGCAGCTTGACAGGGGGTTCCGATACGCAGTATTTT. Translated, it gives CASSLTGGSDTQYF.

The rearrangement uses TRBV3-1 and TRBJ2-3; TRBD2 matches 7 bases. J lost 2 bases, V lost 3 bases, and 11 bases had no gene match. The CDR3 consists of 17 residues. Germline V gene data show CDR1 as LGHDT and CDR2 as YNNKEL (reference sequence). CDR3 protein: CASSHTSGTTLTDTQYF. The CDR3 DNA reads as TGTGCCAGCAGCCATACCTCCGGGACTACCCTCACAGATACGCAGTATTTT.

This clonotype was recorded a few times. This sequence joins TRBV20-1 and TRBJ1-2, with 8 bases aligning to TRBD1. This CDR3 has 13 amino acids. Germline CDR1 reads DFQATT; CDR2 reads SNEGSKA (reference sequence). The J segment lost 8 bases and the V segment lost 7 bases, leaving 12 bases of the junction unmatched. The CDR3: CSVALTGDRGYTF. In DNA, the CDR3 is TGCAGTGTGGCCCTGACAGGGGACAGAGGCTACACCTTC.

V and J are TRBV10-3 and TRBJ2-7; D possibly uses TRBD1 or TRBD2 (5 bases each). The CDR3 is 15 amino acids. Trimming pared 8 bases from V and 5 bases from J, leaving 22 bases between. Per germline, CDR1 ENHRY and CDR2 SYGVKD. Written as DNA, the CDR3 is TGTGCCATCTCCCCGAATAGGGGACCCGGCCACGAGCAGTACTTC. Amino acid sequence: CAISPNRGPGHEQYF.

V gene TRBV7-2 combines with J gene TRBJ2-7; 7 bases align to TRBD2. Germline V gives CDR1 SGHTA, CDR2 FQGNSA. With V trimmed by 5 bases and J by 0 bases, 13 bases remained unmatched. CDR3 length equals 17 residues. The CDR3 reads CASSPSGSKLRSYEQYF. In DNA, the CDR3 is TGTGCCAGCAGCCCTAGCGGATCAAAATTACGCTCCTACGAGCAGTACTTC.